These 13 T cell receptor beta chains were all obtained from the same sample, sequenced in a study of tumor-infiltrating lymphocytes in oesophageal squamous cell carcinoma. TCRdb redid the calling of the PCR reads with MiXCR, one entry per CDR3 protein. The sample contains 15,000 to 20,000 distinct CDR3 sequences, 42% of which appear only once. Material: normal esophageal tissue next to the tumor. The receptors were gathered from a female donor with esophageal squamous cell carcinoma.

The chain is built from TRBV7-4 and TRBJ2-5, with 10 bases lining up with TRBD1. V was pared by 5 bases and J by 5 bases, with 8 bases of the junction left unmatched. The germline V gene has CDR1 SGHVT and CDR2 SQSDAQ. The CDR3 has 15 amino acids. For the CDR3, the DNA is TGTGCCAGCAGCCTCGGGACAGGGGTCAGGGAGACCCAGTACTTC. Translating it yields CASSLGTGVRETQYF.

The chain carries TRBV12-3 or TRBV12-4 and TRBJ2-5; no definite D call. The DNA end favors TRBJ2-1, so the J call may be wrong. The CDR3 covers 13 residues. This CDR3 reads CASSLFEVGEQFF. CDR3 DNA sequence: TGTGCCAGCAGTTTGTTCGAGGTGGGTGAGCAGTTCTTC.

Comments on this clonotype: The DNA is omitted, as the CDR3 cannot be located on it reliably, and the CDR3 follows TCRdb's listing. The chain couples TRBV7-5 to TRBJ1-6; the table's TRBD1 call for D was not verified on the DNA. TRBV7-5 is designated a pseudogene. The CDR3 adds up to 19 amino acids, both ends counted. The CDR3 sequence: CISVPEAPDRSLRHEPLHF.

This clonotype was seen a few times. CDR3: CASSLRAGGGAGTEQFF. The CDR3 DNA is TGTGCCAGCAGTTTAAGAGCCGGCGGGGGGGCCGGTACTGAGCAGTTCTTC. This chain joins TRBV27 and TRBJ2-1, with 9 bases that match TRBD2. Germline V gives CDR1 MNHEY, CDR2 SMNVEV (reference sequence). The CDR3 runs to 17 residues. Trimming removed 2 bases from V and 9 bases from J; junction bases left unmatched: 14.

This clonotype was found once. The gene calls are TRBV7-2 and TRBJ2-6, with 7 bases aligning to TRBD2. The J call may be wrong; the DNA end is better matched by TRBJ2-1. The germline gives CDR1 SGHTA, CDR2 FQGNSA. This CDR3 is 15 amino acids long. This CDR3 is CASSLVASGYNEQFF. The DNA for the CDR3 is TGTGCCAGCAGCTTAGTAGCTAGCGGATACAATGAGCAGTTCTTC.

The chain joins TRBV7-8 to TRBJ2-3; no definite D call. Near its end, the DNA agrees better with TRBJ2-5, so the J call may be wrong. Germline lookup yields CDR1 SGHVS and CDR2 FQNEAQ. The CDR3 is made up of 18 amino acids. CDR3 residues: CASSLVGATTYVSETQYF. DNA for the CDR3: TGTGCCAGCAGCTTAGTCGGCGCCACTACGTACGTTTCGGAGACCCAGTACTTC.

This clonotype was seen a few times. The chain combines TRBV7-8 with TRBJ2-7; 9 bases are shared with TRBD2. V lost 1 base to trimming and J lost 3 bases; unmatched junction nucleotides: 10. Germline-derived CDR1 and CDR2 are SGHVS and FQNEAQ. This CDR3 region has 17 residues. The CDR3 DNA reads TGTGCCAGCAGCTTAGTCAGGCGTAGCGGGGGTCTCTACGAGCAGTACTTC. It is translated as CASSLVRRSGGLYEQYF.

The chain is built from TRBV7-2 and TRBJ2-5; TRBD2 aligns across 9 bases. The assigned J gene may be wrong: the sequence end matches TRBJ2-7 better. Germline V lookup: CDR1 SGHTA, CDR2 FQGNSA. This CDR3 is 15 amino acids long. The DNA for the CDR3 is TGTGCCAGCAGCCCAAATAGCGGGAGAGGCTACGAGCAGTACTTC. Its translation: CASSPNSGRGYEQYF.

The V gene is TRBV12-5, the J gene TRBJ2-3; 7 bases are a match to TRBD1. This CDR3 is 14 amino acids long. CDR1 and CDR2 (germline): LGHNT, FRNRAP. The V gene end was trimmed by 5 bases and the J gene end by 2 bases; junction bases not matched to a gene: 4. The DNA of the CDR3 is TGTGCTAGTGGTCAGGACAGGCCCACAGATACGCAGTATTTT. Translation: CASGQDRPTDTQYF.

In its sample, this clonotype was seen many times. This chain connects TRBV28 to TRBJ2-6, with TRBD1 matching 8 bases. Per germline, CDR1 MDHEN and CDR2 SYDVKM. This CDR3 is 17 amino acids long. V lost 4 bases and J lost 2; bases outside the gene matches: 7. The CDR3 here is CASSSNRGVTGANVLTF. In nucleotides, the CDR3 is TGTGCCAGCAGTTCGAACAGGGGGGTGACTGGGGCCAACGTCCTGACTTTC.

CDR3 sequence reads: CASSFRRGEQYF. The CDR3 coding sequence is TGTGCCAGCAGCTTCAGGAGGGGCGAGCAGTACTTC. This chain uses TRBV7-2 with TRBJ2-3; TRBD2 might be the D (6 bases). The J call is in doubt because the DNA end fits TRBJ2-7 better. The CDR3 has 12 residues. Germline CDR1 is SGHTA and CDR2 is FQGNSA.

This sequence joins TRBV7-6 and TRBJ2-7, with TRBD1 matching 7 bases. The CDR3 contains 14 residues. The germline gives CDR1 SGHVS, CDR2 FNYEAQ. V was clipped by 5 bases and J by 2 bases; unmatched bases: 6. The CDR3 is CASSLRQGAYEQYF. CDR3 sequence (DNA): TGTGCCAGCAGCCTTCGACAGGGAGCCTACGAGCAGTACTTC.

This clonotype was seen many times. The chain uses TRBV5-8 and TRBJ1-1; 8 bases align to TRBD1. Trimming took 4 bases from V and 1 from J; bases not matched to a gene: 6. From germline, CDR1 is SGHTS and CDR2 YDEGEE. The length of the CDR3 is 15 residues. DNA of the CDR3: TGTGCCAGCAGCAAGGGACAGGACCGGAACACTGAAGCTTTCTTT. Its protein product is CASSKGQDRNTEAFF.